The T cell receptor (beta chain) under discussion was sequenced for a study of Ad26.COV2.S vaccination and SARS-CoV-2 variants (dated by TCRdb to about 2021). In terms of the full investigation: Donors in the vaccine arm were drawn from COV1001, a multicentre, randomized, double-blind, placebo-controlled phase I-IIa trial testing Ad26.COV2.S in healthy adults. Ad26.COV2.S was given intramuscularly at 5x10^10 or 1x10^11 viral particles, as a single shot or as two shots 56 days apart. Sequencing of the TCRbeta repertoire served to evaluate the specificity and breadth of SARS-CoV-2-reactive T cell receptors following Ad26.COV2.S vaccination. A total of approximately 30 samples were included in the TCR-sequenced set, comprising around 20 Ad26.COV2.S vaccine recipients, 5 placebo recipients and 8 SARS-CoV-2 convalescent individuals. Participants in the trial were split at random into five groups of five each, receiving low-dose or high-dose Ad26.COV2.S once or twice, or else placebo on both occasions. Blinding of investigators to trial group allocation was maintained during experiments and outcome assessment. General findings and caveats noted by the study authors: The authors noted that the TCR breadth and depth analyses may have underestimated total T cell responses. Spike-specific TCR breadth was higher in Ad26.COV2.S recipients than in placebo recipients (P = 0.0014). Comparable non-spike TCR breadth was observed between vaccine and placebo recipients, consistent with only spike being contained in the vaccine. After vaccination, spike-specific CD8+ and CD4+ T cell responses were reported to show substantial breadth. The study was not powered for comparison of responses between vaccine doses or regimens.

Reading the germline V gene (reference sequence) gives CDR1 LNHNV and CDR2 YYDKDF. V is cut back by 2 bases and J by 4 bases, with 5 bases in the junction unmatched. From the cysteine up to the phenylalanine, the CDR3 has a length of 15 residues. Of all the DNA, just the CDR3 is kept, 45 bases in frame from base 1. Explained via the paper, the treatment or condition label denotes: 15 to 20 received Ad26.COV2.S at low or high dose, single or two shots; a few received placebo; per-sample allocation not given. Repertoires of vaccine and placebo recipients were sequenced from samples taken on day 63 after the first injection. Cohort 1b enrolled about two dozen adults aged 18-55 years at a single site in Boston, USA, between 29 July and 7 August 2020. As a vaccine, Ad26.COV2.S was a replication-incompetent adenovirus type 26 vector that expressed a prefusion-stabilized SARS-CoV-2 spike protein derived from the original Wuhan strain.

The immunoSEQ Assay was the method used to sequence TCRbeta CDR3 regions. After extraction, genomic DNA underwent amplification by bias-controlled multiplex PCR, followed by high-throughput sequencing. As for the original processing: Collapsing and filtering of sequences were performed to quantify the absolute abundance of each unique TCRbeta CDR3 region. T cell fraction was estimated by normalization of TCRbeta template counts to usable DNA, with usable DNA being measured through amplification of reference genes present in all nucleated cells. Repertoire TCRs were annotated as SARS-CoV-2-specific by exact matching of V gene, CDR3 amino acid sequence and J gene to a known reactive TCR set. The reference SARS-CoV-2 TCR set was derived from MIRA and filtered for enrichment in COVID-19-positive ImmuneCODE repertoires, a step that removed public or cross-reactive TCRs. Using the MIRA antigens, annotated TCRs were further analysed by specific ORF or by position within an ORF. Depth was the summed frequency of annotated unique rearrangements, while breadth was defined as annotated unique rearrangements over total unique productive rearrangements. Two-sided Wilcoxon rank-sum tests were applied when comparing TCR breadth between groups. TCRdb's version of the immuneACCESS table is confined to in-frame rearrangements and falls short of the full clone set. An unresolved V gene accounts for under half of the shortfall where checked; the remainder is of unknown origin. The D gene and trimming were derived from the DNA, and the V and J assignments and clone size from that table. This sample comprises nearly 400,000 clones, roughly 90% of them detected only once. In total, the top ten clones hold approximately 1.9% of the sample.

This clone turned up a few times. This receptor's antigen is unknown. One base away there is no much larger clone; base qualities are not given. The material sequenced was peripheral blood, taken in a trial of Ad26.COV2.S vaccine versus placebo. The sequence came from a person between 18 and 65 years old who received the Ad26.COV2.S COVID-19 vaccine or a placebo. The chain was built from TRBV15 and TRBJ2-7; TRBD1 fits 10 bases in the junction. The CDR3 loop reads CATSRTGTGAYEQYF. The DNA reads TGTGCCACCAGCAGAACCGGGACAGGGGCGTACGAGCAGTACTTC. This CDR3, with the reference TRBV15 and TRBJ2-7 proteins standing in past its ends, gives the full variable domain DAMVIQNPRYQVTQFGKPVTLSCSQTLNHNVMYWYQQKSSQAPKLLFHYYDKDFNNEADTPDNFQSRRPNTSFCFLDIRSPGLGDTAMYLCATSRTGTGAYEQYFGPGTRLTVT.